This T cell receptor beta chain was documented in a study of cytomegalovirus exposure and HLA in healthy donors. Study results and caveats: TCR beta sequences reportedly predicted most subjects' HLA-A and HLA-B alleles accurately.

V lost 2 bases and J lost 3, with 11 bases in between. This CDR3 has 15 residues. Germline CDR1 SGHTA, CDR2 FQGNSA. With regard to this clone: The antigen is undetermined.

The PCR had 60 Vbeta and 13 Jbeta primers. Assay: immunoSEQ multiplex PCR; the TCRdb copy retains only in-frame clones and omits some. The profile shows 200,000 to 250,000 clones, approximately 83% of them singletons. The chain employs TRBV7-2 and TRBJ2-1; a weak D match, TRBD2 (5 bases). This sequence originates from a girl under 18 in good health and CMV-seronegative. Sequencing was done on a sample of PBMCs. CDR3 sequence (DNA): TGTGCCAGCAGCTTAAAGGACGGAGGCTACAATGAGCAGTTCTTC. Its translation is CASSLKDGGYNEQFF.